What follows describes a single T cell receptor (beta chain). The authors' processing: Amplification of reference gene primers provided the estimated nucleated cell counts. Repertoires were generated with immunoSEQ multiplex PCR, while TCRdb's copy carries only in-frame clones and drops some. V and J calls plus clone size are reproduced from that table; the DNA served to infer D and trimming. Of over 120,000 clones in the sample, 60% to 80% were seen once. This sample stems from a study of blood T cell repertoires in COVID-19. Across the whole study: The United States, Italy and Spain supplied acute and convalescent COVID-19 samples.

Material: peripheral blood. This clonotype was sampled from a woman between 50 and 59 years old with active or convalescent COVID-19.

The CDR3 sequence: CASWGGSGANVLTF. As DNA, the CDR3 is TGTGCCTCCTGGGGGGGCTCTGGGGCCAACGTCCTGACTTTC. The rearrangement uses TRBV30 and TRBJ2-6; 7 bases line up with TRBD2. V lost 7 bases and J lost 0; bases outside the gene matches: 3. Germline V gene lookup returns CDR1 GTSNPN and CDR2 SVGIG (reference sequence). This CDR3 has 14 amino acids.